The T cell receptor beta chain under discussion was sequenced for a study of long-term antiretroviral therapy in people with HIV. The assay used was immunoSEQ (version v3.0), run at survey level. The assay was immunoSEQ multiplex PCR, and TCRdb's table has in-frame clones only and misses some. The sample has about 30,000 clones, roughly 85% seen once. Study-level points and caveats: Regardless of time point, clones expanded before ART dominated the repertoire.

This CDR3 is 15 amino acids long. Germline CDR1 and CDR2: GTSNPN and SVGIG (reference sequence). Trimming took 3 bases from V and 13 from J, leaving 27 bases between them. A note on this clone: Antigen specificity is unknown.

This chain connects TRBV30 to TRBJ1-1; D is perhaps TRBD1 (5 bases). The sequencing here drew on unsorted PBMCs, taken just over 2.7 years before starting antiretroviral therapy. The TCR was taken from a woman in her 30s with HIV. The CDR3 loop is CAWRERLWQGIYGFF. The CDR3 DNA is TGTGCCTGGAGGGAGCGCCTTTGGCAGGGAATTTATGGTTTCTTT.